This T cell receptor (beta chain) stems from a study of T cell responses to AZD1222 COVID-19 vaccine. Remarks on this clone: Its cognate antigen is unknown.

The protocol was immunoSEQ multiplex PCR, while the TCRdb copy is restricted to in-frame clones and leaves out a portion. The sample has some 94,000 clones; around 90% are singletons. Findings and limits, study-wide: AZD1222 recipients seropositive at baseline numbered only six or seven. A mostly white British donor set with more females was recruited, and clonal diversity was possibly underestimated.

The material sequenced was peripheral blood, taken on day 0 of AZD1222 vaccination. This receptor was identified in an adult in good health.

The DNA for the CDR3 is TGTGCCAGCAGTTCGGGACAGCCTGGAAACACCATATATTTT. As protein: CASSSGQPGNTIYF. This chain joins TRBV6-2 or TRBV6-3 and TRBJ1-3; 7 bases map to TRBD1. V was pared by 4 bases and J by 2 bases, with 2 bases of the junction left unmatched. The CDR3 length is 14 residues. Germline assignment: CDR1 MNHEY and CDR2 SVGEGT.